These 4 T cell receptor beta chains came from one sample sequenced in a study of CXCR3 chemokines and chemotherapy response in bladder cancer. One entry per CDR3 protein, called by TCRdb with MiXCR from the PCR reads. There are about 13,000 distinct CDR3 sequences in the sample; approximately 13% occur only once, and 25% to 30% lies in the top ten. Sampling was performed from a patient whose treatment included neoadjuvant chemotherapy. The receptors originated from a human donor with bladder cancer that did not respond to neoadjuvant chemotherapy.

This clonotype was recorded at least ten times. The chain has TRBV18 and TRBJ1-4, with D uncertain. CDR3 length equals 14 residues. Germline CDR1 reads KGHSH; CDR2 reads LQKENI. V was shortened by 4 bases and J by 5 bases, with 11 bases between the two germline ends. CDR3 in amino acids: CASSLVQENEKLFF. In DNA, the CDR3 is TGTGCCAGCTCACTAGTCCAGGAGAATGAAAAACTGTTTTTT.

This clonotype appeared many times. The rearrangement uses TRBV29-1 and TRBJ1-1; TRBD1 agrees at 7 bases. Germline trimming cut 4 bases from V and 11 bases from J; bases unmatched to any gene: 16. The CDR3 is 14 amino acids. The germline V gene encodes CDR1 SQVTM and CDR2 ANQGSEA. The CDR3, as DNA: TGCAGCGTTGTGGGGGGTTTTGAGGGGGCGTTTGCTTTCTTT. Translating gives CSVVGGFEGAFAFF.

This clonotype was observed at least ten times. The genes are TRBV7-2 and TRBJ1-2, with D unclear. Between the trimmed V and J ends, which lost 4 bases and 8 bases, there was a span of 14 bases. CDR3 length equals 13 residues. CDR1 and CDR2 from the germline V gene are SGHTA and FQGNSA. This chain's CDR3 is CASSYTPGGGYTF. CDR3 sequence (DNA): TGTGCCAGCAGCTATACACCAGGCGGAGGCTACACCTTC.

This clonotype was detected a few times. The genes are TRBV18 and TRBJ2-2; D not certain. The V end lost 6 bases, the J end lost 0 bases, and 17 bases lay between the germline ends. Germline values: CDR1 KGHSH, CDR2 LQKENI. The CDR3 is 17 residues long. The CDR3 bases are TGTGCCAGCTCCCCCCAGGCATCCCTCGCGAACACCGGGGAGCTGTTTTTT. It specifies CASSPQASLANTGELFF. Complete variable domain (other parts from reference TRBV18 and TRBJ2-2): NAGVMQNPRHLVRRRGQEARLRCSPMKGHSHVYWYRQLPEEGLKFMVYLQKENIIDESGMPKERFSAEFPKEGPSILRIQQVVRGDSAAYFCASSPQASLANTGELFFGEGSRLTVL.